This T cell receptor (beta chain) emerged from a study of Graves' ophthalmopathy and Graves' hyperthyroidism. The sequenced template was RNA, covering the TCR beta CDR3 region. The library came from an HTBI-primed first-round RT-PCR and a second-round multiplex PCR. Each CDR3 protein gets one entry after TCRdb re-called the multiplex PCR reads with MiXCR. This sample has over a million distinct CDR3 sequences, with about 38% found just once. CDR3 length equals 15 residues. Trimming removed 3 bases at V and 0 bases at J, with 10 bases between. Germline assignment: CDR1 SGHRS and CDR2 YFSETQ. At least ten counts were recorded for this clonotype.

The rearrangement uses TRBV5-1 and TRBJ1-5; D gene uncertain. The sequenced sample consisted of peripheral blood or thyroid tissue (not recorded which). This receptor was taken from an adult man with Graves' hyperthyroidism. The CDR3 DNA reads TGCGCCAGCAGCTCGGAGACACCTAGCAATCAGCCCCAGCATTTT. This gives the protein CASSSETPSNQPQHF.